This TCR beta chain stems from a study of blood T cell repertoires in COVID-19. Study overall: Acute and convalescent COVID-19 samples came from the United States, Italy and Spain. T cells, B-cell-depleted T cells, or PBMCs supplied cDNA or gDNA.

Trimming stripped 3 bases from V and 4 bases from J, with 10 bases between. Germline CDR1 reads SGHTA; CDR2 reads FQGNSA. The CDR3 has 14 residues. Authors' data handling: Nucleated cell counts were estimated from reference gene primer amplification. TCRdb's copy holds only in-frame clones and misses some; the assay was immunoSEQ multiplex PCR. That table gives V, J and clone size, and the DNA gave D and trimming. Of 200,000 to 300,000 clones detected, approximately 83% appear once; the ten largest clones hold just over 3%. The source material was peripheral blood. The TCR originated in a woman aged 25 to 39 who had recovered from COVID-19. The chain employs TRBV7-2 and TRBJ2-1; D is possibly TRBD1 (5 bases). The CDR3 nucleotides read TGTGCCAGCAGCTTTGGGGCTTCGTACAATGAGCAGTTCTTC. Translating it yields CASSFGASYNEQFF.